This TCR beta chain was obtained from a study of T cell responses to AZD1222 COVID-19 vaccine. Study results and limitations: CD4 TCRs linked to vaccination spanned spike, dominating at 160-218 and 743-854. Spike-specific TCR depth and breadth grew after two AZD1222 doses.

Trimming cost V 0 bases and J 11 bases, with 20 bases left between them. CDR1 and CDR2 (germline): SGHRS, YFSETQ. This CDR3 is 15 amino acids long. The table came from immunoSEQ multiplex PCR; TCRdb's copy has only in-frame clones and leaves some out. The sample has 95,000 to 150,000 clones; 90% are singletons. This clone has more than one count but fewer than ten. Its specificity is unknown. This receptor was obtained from an adult in good health. The gene calls are TRBV5-1 and TRBJ1-1; D gene uncertain. Specimen: peripheral blood, collected on day 0 of AZD1222 vaccination. CDR3: CASSLDFGQTEAAFF. In nucleotides, the CDR3 is TGCGCCAGCAGCTTGGATTTTGGGCAGACCGAAGCGGCTTTCTTT.